This note documents a single TCR beta chain sequence. The data belong to a study of CD8+CD57+ T cells in acquired aplastic anemia. The CDR3 covers 15 residues. The germline CDR1 and CDR2 sequences are SEHNR and FQNEAQ (reference sequence). Trimming stripped 1 base from V and 2 bases from J, with 12 bases between. Genomic DNA constituted the template upon which TCR beta VDJ and CDR3 profiling was performed. TCRdb independently ran MiXCR on the reads; one entry per CDR3 protein. The table lists 250,000 to 350,000 distinct CDR3 sequences, under 65% of them singletons, with 1.3% in the top ten. Sequencing was done on patients that had shown CD8+CD57+ cell expansion by flow cytometry. Every patient was diagnosed with severe acquired aplastic anemia.

This rearrangement joins TRBV7-9 to TRBJ2-7, with D possibly TRBD2 on 6 matching bases. The receptor's source is a human donor with aplastic anemia. Sequencing used sorted CD4+, CD8+, or CD8+CD57+ T cells (not recorded which) from PBMCs. The CDR3 reads CASSLGRGAPYEQYF. DNA for the CDR3: TGTGCCAGCAGCTTAGGGAGGGGTGCTCCCTACGAGCAGTACTTC.